This TCR beta chain was obtained from a study of T-cell reconstitution after alpha-beta-depleted transplantation in children. General study results and limits: Newly produced T cells mostly accounted for T-cell counts and diversity one year post-transplant. Several hundred graft clones that had expanded were reportedly the source of alpha-beta T cells about two months after transplant.

Note on this clonotype: The target antigen is unknown.

Preparation of the TCRbeta library was carried out with unique molecular identifiers. One entry per CDR3 protein, called by TCRdb with MiXCR from the PCR reads. The data hold about 290,000 distinct CDR3 sequences, with 6% to 10% observed a single time. V was trimmed by 7 bases and J by 0 bases, leaving 12 bases between them. Looked up from germline, CDR1 is SEHNR and CDR2 is FQNEAQ (reference sequence). There are 15 residues in the CDR3. The specimen was peripheral blood, collected 360 days after TCRalphabeta/CD19-depleted stem cell transplant. The chain links TRBV7-9 to TRBJ1-4; D remains unclear. The sequence was obtained from a female patient aged 2-9 years who had a stem cell transplant for Fanconi anemia, so the T cells may come from the graft donor. The CDR3 DNA reads as TGTGCCAGCATCCCCCTCACTTCAACTAATGAAAAACTGTTTTTT. Amino acid sequence: CASIPLTSTNEKLFF.